The rows below give T cell receptor beta chains drawn from one sample of a study of blood T cell repertoires in COVID-19. The method was immunoSEQ multiplex PCR; TCRdb's version includes in-frame clones alone and lacks a portion of them. The sample yields under 300,000 clones, approximately 80% seen once. The sample taken for sequencing was peripheral blood. The receptor set was obtained from a woman aged 60-75 years with active or convalescent COVID-19. CDR3s include the opening cysteine and the closing phenylalanine or tryptophan. The D gene is left open where the match is weak. Expanded clones are given a class, and other clones once, few, many or no size at all.

CDR3aa,CDR3nt,v_gene,d_gene,j_gene,len,abundance
CASSLELDTYSGNTIYF,TGTGCCAGCAGTCTCGAATTAGACACTTACTCTGGAAACACCATATATTTT,TRBV6-6,-,TRBJ1-3,17,many
CAWNLLAGLGNEQFF,TGTGCCTGGAATTTACTAGCGGGATTAGGGAATGAGCAGTTCTTC,TRBV30,TRBD2,TRBJ2-1,15,once
CASSTNRVTGNTIYF,TGTGCCAGCAGCACTAACAGGGTTACAGGAAACACCATATATTTT,TRBV9,-,TRBJ1-3,15,-
CASSLDSNSPLHF,TGTGCCAGCAGCTTAGACAGTAATTCACCCCTCCACTTT,TRBV11-2,-,TRBJ1-6,13,-
CASSQAGRAFSEQYF,TGCGCCAGCAGCCAAGCCGGGAGGGCCTTTAGTGAGCAGTACTTC,TRBV4-1,TRBD2,TRBJ2-7,15,few
CASSQEVGGPTSYEQYF,TGTGCCAGCAGCCAAGAGGTGGGAGGCCCCACTTCCTACGAGCAGTACTTC,TRBV4-2,-,TRBJ2-7,17,-
CASSLGRVVEQYF,TGTGCCAGCAGCTTAGGCAGGGTTGTCGAGCAGTACTTC,TRBV7-8,-,TRBJ2-7,13,once
CSVVRAGNTEAFF,TGCAGCGTTGTGAGGGCAGGGAACACTGAAGCTTTCTTT,TRBV29-1,-,TRBJ1-1,13,-
CASSFGTETEAFF,TGTGCCAGCAGCTTCGGGACAGAGACTGAAGCTTTCTTT,TRBV7-9,TRBD1,TRBJ1-1,13,-
CASSPHSKRGQGFTNEQFF,TGTGCCAGCAGTCCCCATTCTAAGAGGGGACAGGGCTTTACCAATGAGCAGTTCTTC,TRBV27,TRBD1,TRBJ2-1,19,-